This T cell receptor beta chain was captured in a study of T-cell memory formation after mild COVID-19. Study as a whole: Largely, the TCR clusters proved donor specific.

Worth noting for this clonotype: Its antigen remains unidentified.

Study-level points and caveats: CD4+ contracting clones were found mainly in CM and EM, and CD8+ ones in EMRA.

This CDR3 contains 15 residues. Germline V lookup: CDR1 MDHEN, CDR2 SYDVKM. Trimming removed 10 bases from V and 3 bases from J; junction bases left unmatched: 12. TCRdb processed the 5' RACE reads anew with MiXCR; each CDR3 protein has one entry. The profile shows roughly 310,000 distinct CDR3 sequences, more than 15% of them singletons. The specimen was PBMCs or a T cell subset sorted from them (not recorded which). The chain recombines TRBV28 with TRBJ2-3, with 8 bases matching TRBD1. The TCR comes from a man aged 18-30 years who had mild COVID-19 (a few samples of this study predate the infection). Cell type and time point are not known. CDR3 nucleotide sequence: TGTGCCATCCGCTCCGGACAGGGTGGAACAGATACGCAGTATTTT. Its protein product is CAIRSGQGGTDTQYF.